This T cell receptor beta chain was sequenced in a study of blood T cell repertoires in COVID-19. The ends lost 0 bases at V and 1 base at J; junction bases unmatched: 4. Per germline, CDR1 SGHDN and CDR2 FVKESK. The CDR3 sequence is 18 residues long. Assay: immunoSEQ multiplex PCR; the TCRdb copy retains only in-frame clones and omits some. The data show tens of thousands of clones, over 80% seen once. The chain combines TRBV14 with TRBJ1-6; 9 nucleotides agree with TRBD1. This receptor was taken from a man in his thirties or forties with COVID-19, enrolled during active disease. Specimen: peripheral blood. The DNA of the CDR3 is TGTGCCAGCAGCCAAGAACGACAGGGGGTTTCCTATAATTCACCCCTCCACTTT. This gives the protein CASSQERQGVSYNSPLHF.